This paragraph covers one TCR beta chain sequence. The antigen remains undetermined. These data originate in a study of radiotherapy plus CTLA-4 blockade in lung cancer. On the study more broadly: Objective responses were seen in 18% of patients, disease control in approximately 30%. Study-wide findings and caveats: Some TCR clones had been derived from tumors. These clones expanded in peripheral blood after radiotherapy plus ipilimumab.

Treatment of patients with chemo-refractory metastatic non-small-cell lung cancer consisted of focal radiation plus CTLA-4 blockade with ipilimumab. Measured with immunoSEQ multiplex PCR; TCRdb has only the in-frame clones, and not every one. The repertoire consists of 80,000 to 95,000 clones, with roughly 80% occurring once and the leading ten covering roughly a quarter. Germline CDR1 is SGHNT and CDR2 is YENEEA. Trimming left V 5 bases short and J 2 bases short, with 10 bases between. This CDR3 region has 13 residues. The TCR comes from a human donor with non-small cell lung cancer that progressed on radiotherapy plus ipilimumab. The sample in question was peripheral blood, obtained from a patient treated with radiotherapy plus ipilimumab. This chain uses TRBV11-3 with TRBJ2-7; D unclear. CDR3 region: CASSGVNPYEQYF. CDR3 nucleotide sequence: TGTGCCAGCAGCGGCGTCAACCCCTACGAGCAGTACTTC.